The 3 T cell receptor beta chains in this list originate from one sample, sequenced in a study of cytomegalovirus exposure and HLA in healthy donors. PCR employed 60 Vbeta and 13 Jbeta primers. The table came from immunoSEQ multiplex PCR; TCRdb's copy has only in-frame clones and leaves some out. The sample includes approximately 170,000 clones, over 70% of them seen just once. Sequences were obtained from PBMCs. The receptors were gathered from a man over 45 in good health and CMV-seropositive.

J is TRBJ2-5 and V is TRBV11-2; 10 nucleotides agree with TRBD2. With 4 bases clipped from V and 5 bases from J, the junction kept 7 bases outside the gene matches. CDR3 length equals 15 residues. Per germline, CDR1 SGHAT and CDR2 FQNNGV. CDR3 sequence: CASSWSGGAGETQYF. The CDR3 region has the DNA TGTGCCAGCAGCTGGAGCGGGGGGGCGGGTGAGACCCAGTACTTC.

The chain links TRBV5-1 to TRBJ1-2, with a possible D match to TRBD1 (5 bases). Trimming took 2 bases from V and 9 from J, leaving 17 bases between them. Per germline, CDR1 SGHRS and CDR2 YFSETQ. The CDR3 runs 14 residues. The DNA for the CDR3 is TGCGCCAGCAGCTTCGGGGGAGTAAGCCTTAGCTACACCTTC. Translation gives CASSFGGVSLSYTF.

The V gene is TRBV28, the J gene TRBJ2-6; TRBD2 matches at 7 bases. The CDR3 runs to 16 residues. CDR1 is MDHEN, CDR2 SYDVKM, per germline. With V trimmed by 6 bases and J by 2 bases, 7 bases remained unmatched. In DNA, the CDR3 is TGTGCCAGCAGCCAAAGCGGGACGGCTGGGGCCAACGTCCTGACTTTC. Protein product: CASSQSGTAGANVLTF.